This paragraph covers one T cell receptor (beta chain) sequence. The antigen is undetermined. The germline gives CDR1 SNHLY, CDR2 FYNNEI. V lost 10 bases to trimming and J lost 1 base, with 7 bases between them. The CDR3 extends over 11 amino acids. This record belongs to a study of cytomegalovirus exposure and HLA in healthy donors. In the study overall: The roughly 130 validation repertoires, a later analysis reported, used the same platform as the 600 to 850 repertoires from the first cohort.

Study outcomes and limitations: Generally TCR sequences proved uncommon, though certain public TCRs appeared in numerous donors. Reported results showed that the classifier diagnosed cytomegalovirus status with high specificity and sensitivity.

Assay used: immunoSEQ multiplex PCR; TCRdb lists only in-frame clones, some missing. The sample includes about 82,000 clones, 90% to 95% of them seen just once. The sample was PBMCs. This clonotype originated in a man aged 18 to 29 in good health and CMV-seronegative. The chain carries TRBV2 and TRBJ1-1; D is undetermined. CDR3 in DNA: TGTGCCAAGAAGAGGAACACTGAAGCTTTCTTT. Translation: CAKKRNTEAFF.